Each of the 6 T cell receptor beta chains below was sequenced from the same sample in a study of beta chain features in type 1 diabetes. Findings and limits, study-wide: There was a moderate but significant shortening of TCRB CDR3s in all four CD4+ subsets of Type 1 diabetes patients.

Sequencing targeted expressed TCRB transcripts, as all isolated RNA had been reverse transcribed. Assay used: immunoSEQ multiplex PCR; TCRdb lists only in-frame clones, some missing. The sample has 95,000 to 150,000 clones; 15% to 20% are singletons. Their target antigens are unknown. The sequenced material came from central memory CD4+ T cells from blood. Receptors originate from a man younger than 30 with type 1 diabetes.

The sample holds many counts of this clone. The chain is built from TRBV7-2 and TRBJ2-5; D unresolved. Between the trimmed V and J ends, which lost 7 bases and 4 bases, there was a span of 16 bases. CDR3 size: 14 residues. Germline V gene sequence: CDR1 SGHTA, CDR2 FQGNSA. In nucleotides, the CDR3 is TGTGCCAGCACACCGGCTCTGGGCCGAGAGACCCAGTACTTC. Translated: CASTPALGRETQYF.

This clone was counted between two and nine times. V gene TRBV28 combines with J gene TRBJ2-1, with D unclear. Trimming cost V 5 bases and J 2 bases, with 10 bases left between them. This CDR3 has 14 amino acids. The germline V gene encodes CDR1 MDHEN and CDR2 SYDVKM. CDR3 region: CASSPPRTYNEQFF. Here the CDR3 DNA reads TGTGCCAGCAGTCCGCCGAGAACCTACAATGAGCAGTTCTTC.

The chain carries TRBV28 and TRBJ2-7; D may be TRBD2 (5 bases). V lost 3 bases and J 0 bases, leaving 15 bases between the germline ends. CDR1 and CDR2 from the germline V gene are MDHEN and SYDVKM. The length of the CDR3 is 16 residues. CDR3: CASSFRPGFSSYEQYF. The CDR3 DNA sequence: TGTGCCAGCAGTTTCCGTCCGGGGTTTAGCTCCTACGAGCAGTACTTC.

This clone was counted only a few times. The chain is built from TRBV29-1 and TRBJ2-2, with 10 nucleotides matching TRBD1. CDR1 and CDR2 from the germline V gene are SQVTM and ANQGSEA. J was trimmed by 3 bases and V by 7 bases; bases with no gene match: 2. This CDR3 has 13 amino acids. CDR3 loop: CSADRGYTGELFF. Written as DNA, the CDR3 is TGCAGCGCGGACAGGGGGTACACCGGGGAGCTGTTTTTT.

This clone was seen a few times. The CDR3 region is CASSLSHEQYF. As DNA, the CDR3 is TGTGCCAGCAGCTTGTCCCACGAGCAGTACTTC. The chain is built from TRBV5-4 and TRBJ2-7, with D hard to call. The V gene's germline CDR1 is SGHNT and CDR2 YYREEE (reference sequence). V gave up 1 base and J gave up 5 bases, with 4 bases separating them. This CDR3 contains 11 residues.

As regards this clone: Possible read error: a much larger clone is one base away. This chain uses TRBV27 with TRBJ2-3; 10 nucleotides align to TRBD2. This CDR3 has 14 residues. Germline assignment: CDR1 MNHEY and CDR2 SMNVEV (reference sequence). J gave up 4 bases and V 5 bases, and 3 bases lay outside the gene matches. The CDR3 DNA is TGTGCCAGCAGTCCAGCGGGAGGGCCAGATACGCAGTATTTT. This translates into CASSPAGGPDTQYF.